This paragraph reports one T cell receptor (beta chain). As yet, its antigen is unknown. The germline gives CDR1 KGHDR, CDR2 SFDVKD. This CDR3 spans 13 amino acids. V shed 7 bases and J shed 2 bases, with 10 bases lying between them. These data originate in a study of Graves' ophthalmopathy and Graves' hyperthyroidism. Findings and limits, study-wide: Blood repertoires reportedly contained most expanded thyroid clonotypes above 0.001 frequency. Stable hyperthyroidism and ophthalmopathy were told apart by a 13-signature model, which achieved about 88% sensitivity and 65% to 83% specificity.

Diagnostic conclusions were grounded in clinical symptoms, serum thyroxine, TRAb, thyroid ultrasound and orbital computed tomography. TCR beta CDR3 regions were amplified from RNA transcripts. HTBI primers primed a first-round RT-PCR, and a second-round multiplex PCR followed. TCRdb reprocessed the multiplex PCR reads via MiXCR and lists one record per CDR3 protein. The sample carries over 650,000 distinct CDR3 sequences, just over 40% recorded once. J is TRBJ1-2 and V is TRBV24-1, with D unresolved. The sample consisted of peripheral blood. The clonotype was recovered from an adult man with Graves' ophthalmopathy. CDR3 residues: CATSPRENYGYTF. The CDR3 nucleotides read TGTGCCACCAGCCCGCGGGAAAACTATGGCTACACCTTC.